These 5 T cell receptor beta chains originate from one sample sequenced in a study of spatial heterogeneity in lung cancer. Time point given: sample taken at primary tumor resection. TCRdb recomputed calls from the 5' RACE reads with MiXCR, one row per CDR3 protein. The sample shows some 7,900 distinct CDR3 sequences, over 5.5% of them seen only once. Regarding the study as a whole: Tumor mutation counts were tracked by expanded intratumoral alpha and beta TCR counts.

Their target antigens are unknown. Sequenced here: lung tumor tissue, sampled at surgery. The source of these receptors is a female donor with early-stage non-small cell lung cancer.

This clonotype is labeled medium-sized. Found in a library prepared for alpha chains, this beta chain is an off-target read, and its abundance has little meaning. The chain recombines TRBV18 with TRBJ1-1; possible D gene TRBD1, 5 bases. The CDR3 totals 17 residues. Germline V gene lookup returns CDR1 KGHSH and CDR2 LQKENI. Trimming took off 2 bases at V and 4 bases at J, with 20 bases between the two ends. DNA for the CDR3: TGTGCCAGCTCACCATACGCCCACACCGGGGCGGTCACTGAAGCTTTCTTT. Its translation is CASSPYAHTGAVTEAFF.

Sample share makes this clonotype medium-sized. Little can be read into the size of this beta chain, an off-target read in a library designed for alpha chains. The rearrangement joins TRBV20-1 to TRBJ2-1; 7 nucleotides line up with TRBD2. The ends lost 6 bases at V and 9 bases at J; junction bases unmatched: 14. The CDR3 is made up of 14 amino acids. CDR1 DFQATT and CDR2 SNEGSKA come from the germline V gene (reference sequence). The DNA of the CDR3 is TGCAGTGCGAAGCGGTTGCGGGAGACTTCTGAGCAGTTCTTC. It is translated as CSAKRLRETSEQFF.

Judged by abundance, this clonotype is medium-sized. Being off target in a library aimed at alpha chains, this beta chain has a size of little meaning. The chain joins TRBV10-2 to TRBJ2-3, with 9 bases lining up with TRBD1. V gave up 8 bases and J gave up 6 bases; unmatched junction bases: 3. CDR1 is WSHSY and CDR2 is SAAADI in the germline V gene. There are 12 residues in the CDR3. The CDR3 nucleotides are TGCGCCAGCGGAGGACAGGGGGATACGCAGTATTTT. Amino acids: CASGGQGDTQYF.

This clonotype was recorded at least ten times. A library prepared for alpha chains yielded this beta chain as an off-target read; its size is of little meaning. The V call is TRBV7-2, the J call TRBJ2-7; 8 positions agree with TRBD2. V was pared by 1 base and J by 2 bases, with 4 bases of the junction left unmatched. In germline, CDR1 is SGHTA, CDR2 FQGNSA. The CDR3 extends over 15 amino acids. The CDR3: CASSLDAAGAYEQYF. The CDR3 nucleotides read TGTGCCAGCAGCTTAGATGCAGCGGGGGCCTACGAGCAGTACTTC.

By frequency in the sample, this clonotype is medium-sized. The library was prepared for alpha chains; this beta chain is a stray read, so its frequency means little. J is TRBJ2-1 and V is TRBV9; 15 bases align to TRBD2. The CDR3 spans 16 residues. Germline V lookup: CDR1 SGDLS, CDR2 YYNGEE. Trimming cost V 3 bases and J 8 bases; bases outside gene matches: 6. The CDR3 DNA is TGTGCCAGCAGCGCCGGATGGACTAGCGGGAGGGATGAGCAGTTCTTC. Encoded protein: CASSAGWTSGRDEQFF.